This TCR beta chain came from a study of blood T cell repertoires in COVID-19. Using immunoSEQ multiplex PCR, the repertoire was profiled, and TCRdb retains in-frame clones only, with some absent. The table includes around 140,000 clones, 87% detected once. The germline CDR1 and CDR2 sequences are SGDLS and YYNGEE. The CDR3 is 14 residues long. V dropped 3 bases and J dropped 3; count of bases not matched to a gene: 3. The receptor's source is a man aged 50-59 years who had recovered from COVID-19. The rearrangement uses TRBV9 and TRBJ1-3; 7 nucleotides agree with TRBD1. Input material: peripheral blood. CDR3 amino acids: CASSGYRGGNTIYF. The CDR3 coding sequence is TGTGCCAGCAGCGGATACAGGGGTGGAAACACCATATATTTT.